The 31 T cell receptor beta chains below come from one sample, sequenced in a study of early T cells in non-severe SARS-CoV-2 infection. TCRdb fed the 5' RACE reads into MiXCR, producing one record per CDR3 protein. The sample carries roughly 51,000 distinct CDR3 sequences, 5.5% to 6.5% recorded once. The sample in question was whole blood, obtained at baseline. The receptor set was obtained from an adult who was a healthcare worker with PCR-confirmed SARS-CoV-2 infection or an uninfected control (not recorded which).

This clonotype has at least ten counts. The chain is built from TRBV4-1 and TRBJ1-2, with a possible D match to TRBD1 (6 bases). Trimming stripped 2 bases from V and 1 base from J, with 8 bases between. Germline-derived CDR1 and CDR2 are MGHRA and YSYEKL. This CDR3 is built from 14 residues. This chain's CDR3 is CASSQNRVNYGYTF. DNA of the CDR3: TGCGCCAGCAGCCAAAACAGGGTTAACTATGGCTACACCTTC.

This clonotype showed up many times. The CDR3 loop reads CASSSADGYEQYF. The CDR3 DNA is TGTGCCAGCAGCTCGGCCGACGGGTACGAGCAGTACTTC. The gene calls are TRBV7-8 and TRBJ2-7, with D hard to call. V lost 4 bases and J lost 4, with 11 bases in between. This CDR3 is 13 amino acids long. Germline V gene data show CDR1 as SGHVS and CDR2 as FQNEAQ.

This clonotype was counted many times. The chain links TRBV28 to TRBJ1-1; no firm D call. Germline V gives CDR1 MDHEN, CDR2 SYDVKM. The germline V and J ends were trimmed by 2 bases and 4 bases, with 8 bases remaining between them. This CDR3 has 13 amino acids. In DNA form, the CDR3 reads TGTGCCAGCAGTTTACAGGCCCCCACTGAAGCTTTCTTT. This encodes CASSLQAPTEAFF.

This clonotype was counted only a few times. V gene TRBV6-5 combines with J gene TRBJ2-2; TRBD1 matches at 8 bases. CDR3 length equals 16 residues. With 5 bases clipped from V and 5 bases from J, the junction kept 10 bases outside the gene matches. The germline CDR1 and CDR2 sequences are MNHEY and SVGAGI. The CDR3 loop reads CASSQQQGVGTGELFF. In DNA form, the CDR3 reads TGTGCCAGCAGTCAACAACAGGGGGTGGGAACCGGGGAGCTGTTTTTT.

The J gene is TRBJ1-1, the V gene TRBV20-1; TRBD1 is a possible D gene (6 bases). This CDR3 comprises 14 residues. Trimming shortened V by 0 bases and J by 10 bases, and 18 bases separated the two germline ends. The germline V gene encodes CDR1 DFQATT and CDR2 SNEGSKA (reference sequence). The CDR3 DNA sequence: TGCAGTGCTAGAGATCTAGGGACATCCGACCTAGCTTTCTTT. It yields the protein CSARDLGTSDLAFF.

The gene calls are TRBV10-3 and TRBJ2-3, with 9 bases fitting TRBD2. The CDR3 spans 16 residues. Germline CDR1 ENHRY, CDR2 SYGVKD. After removal of 0 bases from V and 5 bases from J, the junction contained 6 bases not matched to a gene. CDR3 in amino acids: CAISESSGGSIDTQYF. The DNA for the CDR3 is TGTGCCATCAGTGAGTCTAGCGGGGGATCTATAGATACGCAGTATTTT.

CDR3 loop: CASSQDRVREQYF. The CDR3 DNA is TGTGCCAGCAGTCAGGACAGGGTGCGGGAGCAGTACTTC. The J gene is TRBJ2-7, the V gene TRBV6-2 or TRBV6-3, with TRBD1 matching over 8 bases. V lost 5 bases and J lost 7; bases outside the gene matches: 7. CDR3 length: 13 amino acids. Germline CDR1 reads MNHEY; CDR2 reads SVGEGT.

The table lists this clonotype with a few counts. This rearrangement joins TRBV4-3 to TRBJ2-2; D is uncertain. CDR3 length: 15 residues. V shed 1 base and J shed 2 bases, with 8 bases lying between them. Germline V gene lookup returns CDR1 LGHNA and CDR2 YSLEER. The CDR3 spells CASSQGVVNTGELFF. The DNA of the CDR3 is TGCGCCAGCAGCCAAGGGGTAGTTAACACCGGGGAGCTGTTTTTT.

The chain uses TRBV20-1 and TRBJ2-1; D gene uncertain. The CDR3 is 11 amino acids. The V and J ends lost 0 bases and 16 bases respectively, with 13 bases between them. The germline V gene encodes CDR1 DFQATT and CDR2 SNEGSKA (reference sequence). CDR3 sequence reads: CSARDRKSAFF. The CDR3 DNA is TGCAGTGCTAGAGATCGGAAAAGTGCATTCTTC.

The table lists this clonotype with many counts. The chain uses TRBV7-2 and TRBJ1-2; D is unresolved. The V gene's germline CDR1 is SGHTA and CDR2 FQGNSA. V gave up 3 bases and J gave up 8 bases, with 19 bases separating them. The CDR3 contains 15 residues. CDR3 sequence reads: CASSFWSGSVQGYTF. As DNA, the CDR3 is TGTGCCAGCAGCTTCTGGTCGGGGAGTGTTCAGGGCTACACCTTC. The complete variable domain, with remaining parts taken from reference TRBV7-2 and TRBJ1-2, reads GAGVSQSPSNKVTEKGKDVELRCDPISGHTALYWYRQSLGQGLEFLIYFQGNSAPDKSGLPSDRFSAERTGGSVSTLTIQRTQQEDSAVYLCASSFWSGSVQGYTFGSGTRLTVV.

This clonotype was observed at least ten times. V gene TRBV11-2 combines with J gene TRBJ2-3; maybe TRBD1 (5 bases). CDR1 SGHAT and CDR2 FQNNGV come from the germline V gene. V lost 6 bases and J 1 base, leaving 14 bases between the germline ends. This CDR3 is 15 amino acids long. The CDR3 DNA reads TGTGCCAGCAGGCGATCAGGGTTCGGCACAGATACGCAGTATTTT. The encoded protein is CASRRSGFGTDTQYF.

Regarding this clonotype: The junction does not match germline at one end; this may be a read error. The chain uses TRBV12-3 or TRBV12-4 and TRBJ2-5; D gene unclear. The CDR3 spans 15 residues. The CDR3 DNA reads TGTGCCGGCAGTGGGGTGACGGCCCCTCAAGAGACCCAGTACTTC. Its protein product is CAGSGVTAPQETQYF.

This clonotype was observed many times. The V call is TRBV20-1, the J call TRBJ2-7; possibly TRBD1 or TRBD2 for D (7 bases each). Germline-derived CDR1 and CDR2 are DFQATT and SNEGSKA (reference sequence). Trimming took 0 bases from V and 1 from J, leaving 16 bases between them. This CDR3 contains 16 residues. The CDR3 region has the DNA TGCAGTGCTAGAGACCCCCAGGGGGGGCAATCCTACGAGCAGTACTTC. Its protein product is CSARDPQGGQSYEQYF.

The table lists this clonotype with many counts. The chain has TRBV12-3 or TRBV12-4 and TRBJ2-2; D possibly uses TRBD1 or TRBD2 (6 bases each). V was pared by 6 bases and J by 0 bases, with 11 bases between. The CDR3 is made up of 15 amino acids. CDR3 nucleotides: TGTGCCAGCAGGGGGGGCCAGTCGAACACCGGGGAGCTGTTTTTT. Protein sequence: CASRGGQSNTGELFF.

Many counts were recorded for this clonotype. This chain uses TRBV5-1 with TRBJ1-4; 7 bases fit TRBD1. With 4 bases clipped from V and 6 bases from J, the junction kept 9 bases outside the gene matches. The CDR3 totals 15 residues. The germline gives CDR1 SGHRS, CDR2 YFSETQ. The DNA of the CDR3 is TGCGCCAGCAGCCCGTTCGGGGACAGTGATGAAAAACTGTTTTTT. Its translation is CASSPFGDSDEKLFF.

The chain recombines TRBV11-2 with TRBJ2-5, with a possible D match to TRBD1 (6 bases). Trimming removed 3 bases from V and 2 bases from J, with 13 bases in between. This CDR3 is built from 15 residues. CDR1 and CDR2 (germline): SGHAT, FQNNGV. Here the CDR3 reads CASSFGGSRQETQYF. The DNA for the CDR3 is TGTGCCAGCAGCTTTGGGGGCAGCCGACAAGAGACCCAGTACTTC.

Many counts were recorded for this clonotype. The chain recombines TRBV20-1 with TRBJ2-1, with no clear D. Germline V gene sequence: CDR1 DFQATT, CDR2 SNEGSKA (reference sequence). Trimming took 0 bases from V and 6 from J, leaving 15 bases between them. The CDR3 totals 15 residues. The CDR3 nucleotides read TGCAGTGCTAGAGACCTCGGTAGCAAACCCAATGAGCAGTTCTTC. Translation: CSARDLGSKPNEQFF.

The table lists this clonotype with a few counts. At one end, the junction sequence differs from germline, possibly due to a read error. This chain joins TRBV5-4 and TRBJ2-5; 15 bases agree with TRBD2. The germline V gene has CDR1 SGHNT and CDR2 YYREEE (reference sequence). CDR3 size: 15 residues. DNA for the CDR3: TGTGCCAGCAGTTTGGGACTAGCGGGGGGTGGGACCCAGTACTTC. Residues: CASSLGLAGGGTQYF. Full variable domain (outside the CDR3, taken from reference TRBV5-4 and TRBJ2-5): ETGVTQSPTHLIKTRGQQVTLRCSSQSGHNTVSWYQQALGQGPQFIFQYYREEENGRGNFPPRFSGLQFPNYSSELNVNALELDDSALYLCASSLGLAGGGTQYFGPGTRLLVL.

This clonotype was recorded a few times. V gene TRBV6-6 combines with J gene TRBJ2-1; 10 bases align to TRBD2. The CDR3 length is 16 residues. Germline V gene lookup returns CDR1 MNHNY and CDR2 SVGAGI (reference sequence). J gave up 6 bases and V 6 bases, and 11 bases lay outside the gene matches. CDR3 nucleotides: TGTGCCAGCAGCACCCTGAGCGGGGGGGTTATCAATGAGCAGTTCTTC. Translating it yields CASSTLSGGVINEQFF.

This clonotype was detected only once. This clone may be a read error of a much larger clone one base away. The chain links TRBV6-5 to TRBJ1-2, with D unclear. Germline CDR1 is MNHEY and CDR2 is SVGAGI. V lost 5 bases and J lost 3, with 16 bases in between. CDR3 length: 15 residues. The CDR3 nucleotides read TGTGCCAGCAGTCATACCACGGGAATCGACTATGGCTACACCTTC. It translates to CASSHTTGIDYGYTF.

This clonotype was seen only a few times. The rearrangement joins TRBV18 to TRBJ1-3; the D is unclear. CDR3 size: 14 residues. V lost 0 bases and J lost 2, with 5 bases in between. CDR1 is KGHSH and CDR2 is LQKENI in the germline V gene. The CDR3 loop reads CASSPPTPGNTIYF. CDR3 bases: TGTGCCAGCTCACCACCGACACCTGGAAACACCATATATTTT.

The V call is TRBV6-6, the J call TRBJ2-7; D is unresolved. This CDR3 is built from 12 residues. Trimming pared 3 bases from V and 3 bases from J, leaving 6 bases between. Per germline, CDR1 MNHNY and CDR2 SVGAGI (reference sequence). The CDR3 loop reads CASSYRDYEQYF. CDR3 DNA: TGTGCCAGCAGTTATAGGGACTACGAGCAGTACTTC.

This clonotype was detected ten times or more. The chain joins TRBV20-1 to TRBJ1-2; 7 positions match TRBD1. Losses at the gene ends were 1 base for V and 2 bases for J; bases not matched to a gene: 7. Germline CDR1 and CDR2: DFQATT and SNEGSKA (reference sequence). This CDR3 has 15 amino acids. The CDR3 is CSARATDRHNYGYTF. The CDR3 nucleotides are TGCAGTGCTAGAGCTACGGACAGGCACAACTATGGCTACACCTTC.

At least ten counts were recorded for this clonotype. The chain uses TRBV20-1 and TRBJ2-4, with D perhaps matching TRBD1 (5 bases). CDR1 is DFQATT and CDR2 is SNEGSKA in the germline V gene (reference sequence). The length of the CDR3 is 14 residues. V dropped 0 bases and J dropped 8 bases, with 14 bases sitting between them. This chain's CDR3 is CSARDKGERDIQYF. The CDR3, as DNA: TGCAGTGCTAGAGATAAAGGGGAAAGAGACATTCAGTACTTC.

This clonotype has at least ten counts. For the CDR3, the DNA is TGTGCCAGCAGCTTTTCAACGGGTTTGAACTATGGCTACACCTTC. Amino acids: CASSFSTGLNYGYTF. V is TRBV7-9 and J is TRBJ1-2, with D uncertain. Trimming removed 3 bases at V and 2 bases at J, with 13 bases between. The V gene's germline CDR1 is SEHNR and CDR2 FQNEAQ (reference sequence). The CDR3 contains 15 residues.

This chain connects TRBV7-2 to TRBJ2-5, with D unresolved. V lost 6 bases and J 4 bases, leaving 15 bases between the germline ends. The CDR3 has 14 amino acids. Germline CDR1 reads SGHTA; CDR2 reads FQGNSA. The DNA of the CDR3 is TGTGCCAGCAGAGCCCGGTCCGTAGGAGAGACCCAGTACTTC. This encodes CASRARSVGETQYF.

The table lists this clonotype with many counts. The chain recombines TRBV12-3 or TRBV12-4 with TRBJ2-3, with 10 bases that match TRBD2. The CDR3 loop spans 16 amino acids. J was trimmed by 4 bases and V by 6 bases; bases with no gene match: 10. The CDR3 sequence is CASSWGPSGGADTQYF. CDR3 coding DNA: TGTGCCAGCAGCTGGGGTCCTAGCGGGGGAGCAGATACGCAGTATTTT.

This clonotype was seen at least ten times. The rearrangement joins TRBV7-9 to TRBJ2-5; 11 bases are a match to TRBD2. Germline V gene data show CDR1 as SEHNR and CDR2 as FQNEAQ (reference sequence). The ends lost 3 bases at V and 3 bases at J; junction bases unmatched: 9. The CDR3 totals 17 residues. CDR3 residues: CASSFHPTSGEKETQYF. DNA for the CDR3: TGTGCCAGCAGCTTCCATCCGACTAGCGGGGAAAAAGAGACCCAGTACTTC. The full variable domain, in which reference TRBV7-9 and TRBJ2-5 provide the parts outside the CDR3, is DTGVSQNPRHKITKRGQNVTFRCDPISEHNRLYWYRQTLGQGPEFLTYFQNEAQLEKSRLLSDRFSAERPKGSFSTLEIQRTEQGDSAMYLCASSFHPTSGEKETQYFGPGTRLLVL.

The rearrangement links TRBV24-1 to TRBJ1-5; D remains ambiguous. V was pared by 8 bases and J by 6 bases, with 13 bases between. The germline V gene has CDR1 KGHDR and CDR2 SFDVKD. The CDR3 is 13 amino acids. The CDR3 reads CATNDPGSQPQHF. The CDR3 coding sequence is TGTGCCACCAATGACCCGGGTTCTCAGCCCCAGCATTTT.

V and J are TRBV2 and TRBJ2-5, with 14 positions matching TRBD2. Germline trimming cut 6 bases from V and 5 bases from J; bases unmatched to any gene: 5. CDR1 and CDR2 from the germline V gene are SNHLY and FYNNEI. The CDR3 covers 15 residues. CDR3 nucleotide sequence: TGTGCCAGCAGCGCGGGACTAGCGGGGGTGGAGACCCAGTACTTC. It yields the protein CASSAGLAGVETQYF. The complete variable domain, with remaining parts taken from reference TRBV2 and TRBJ2-5, reads EPEVTQTPSHQVTQMGQEVILRCVPISNHLYFYWYRQILGQKVEFLVSFYNNEISEKSEIFDDQFSVERPDGSNFTLKIRSTKLEDSAMYFCASSAGLAGVETQYFGPGTRLLVL.

This clonotype was detected once. A much larger clone sits a single nucleotide away, making a read error possible. CDR3 amino acids: CTSNGTGERDNQPQHF. CDR3 in DNA: TGCACCAGCAACGGGACAGGGGAACGGGACAATCAGCCCCAGCATTTT. This rearrangement joins TRBV10-1 to TRBJ1-5; TRBD1 agrees at 10 bases. Per the germline V gene, CDR1 is WNHNN and CDR2 is SYGVQD (reference sequence). This CDR3 has 16 amino acids.